This entry is about one T cell receptor beta chain. Its antigen is currently unknown. TCRdb re-derived calls from the RT-PCR reads in MiXCR, one entry per CDR3 protein. There are around 710,000 distinct CDR3 sequences in the sample; approximately 13% occur only once, and 5.5% to 7% lies in the top ten. This record comes from a study of response to subunit inactivated influenza vaccine. General study findings and limits: It was the authors' suggestion that each seasonal influenza vaccination recruits few new T cells.

The germline V gene encodes CDR1 SGHDT and CDR2 YYEEEE. The CDR3 spans 18 residues. V was pared by 4 bases and J by 1 base, with 16 bases of the junction left unmatched. The chain employs TRBV5-6 and TRBJ2-5, with 7 bases lining up with TRBD1. The sequence was collected from a man aged 45-60 years who received an inactivated influenza vaccine. This specimen consisted of PBMCs from blood, obtained around 15 days before vaccination. The CDR3 DNA reads as TGTGCCAGCAGCCCTCCCACGGGACAGAACGACCTCCAAGAGACCCAGTACTTC. It translates to CASSPPTGQNDLQETQYF.